What follows are 17 T cell receptor beta chains derived from one specimen sequenced in a study of human T cells and chemical hapten exposure. TCRdb passed the RACE reads through MiXCR, listing each CDR3 protein once. The data show tens of thousands of distinct CDR3 sequences, 12% seen once. As to time point: patch test 1, 2 weeks after DPC sensitization. Described treatment: therapeutic diphenylcyclopropenone sensitization with weekly scalp DPC. Specimen: whole blood, collected in connection with sensitization to the hapten diphenylcyclopropenone (DPC). The receptors shown here come from a woman aged 55-69 years with alopecia areata. Some clones in this sample may be carry-over from other donors' samples.

This chain links TRBV12-3 or TRBV12-4 with TRBJ2-3, with 12 bases identical to TRBD2. V lost 2 bases and J lost 10; bases outside the gene matches: 7. This CDR3 spans 15 amino acids. Written as DNA, the CDR3 is TGTGCCAGCAGTTTAAAACCTAGCGGGGGGGCACCGCAGTATTTT. Its translation is CASSLKPSGGAPQYF.

This chain links TRBV6-5 with TRBJ1-3; possible D gene TRBD1, 6 bases. The V gene's germline CDR1 is MNHEY and CDR2 SVGAGI. Trimming removed 7 bases at V and 8 bases at J, with 18 bases between. The CDR3 covers 14 residues. The CDR3 spells CASTIGQPGYTIYF. CDR3 bases: TGTGCCAGCACCATAGGACAGCCGGGTTACACCATATATTTT.

This clonotype was seen a few times. The chain uses TRBV11-2 and TRBJ2-5, with D possibly matching TRBD1 (5 bases). The CDR3 is 12 amino acids. CDR1 SGHAT and CDR2 FQNNGV come from the germline V gene. V was clipped by 6 bases and J by 7 bases, with 12 bases between them. CDR3 loop: CASRRQPGTQYF. CDR3 nucleotides: TGTGCCAGCAGAAGACAGCCTGGGACCCAGTACTTC.

The gene calls are TRBV20-1 and TRBJ1-2; no clear D gene. The germline CDR1 and CDR2 sequences are DFQATT and SNEGSKA (reference sequence). This CDR3 is 8 amino acids long. Trimming took off 5 bases at V and 6 bases at J, with 1 base between the two ends. CDR3 amino acids: CSADGYTF. The CDR3 bases are TGCAGTGCTGATGGCTACACCTTC.

Ten or more counts support this clonotype. The chain employs TRBV7-2 and TRBJ2-3; the D call may be TRBD1 or TRBD2 (5 bases each). Between the trimmed V and J ends, which lost 1 base and 6 bases, there was a span of 17 bases. CDR3 length: 16 residues. The germline V gene encodes CDR1 SGHTA and CDR2 FQGNSA. CDR3 sequence: CASSLVLGREGDTQYF. In DNA, the CDR3 is TGTGCCAGCAGCTTAGTTCTGGGACGCGAAGGGGATACGCAGTATTTT.

V usage is TRBV29-1 and J usage is TRBJ2-7, with 13 bases aligning to TRBD2. This CDR3 has 12 amino acids. In germline, CDR1 is SQVTM, CDR2 ANQGSEA. The V gene end was trimmed by 6 bases and the J gene end by 6 bases; junction bases not matched to a gene: 2. CDR3 coding DNA: TGCAGCGTGACTAGCGGGGGGTTCGAGCAGTACTTC. This codes for CSVTSGGFEQYF.

This clonotype was counted a few times. This rearrangement joins TRBV13 to TRBJ2-1, with TRBD2 identical over 14 bases. Germline values: CDR1 PRHDT, CDR2 FYEKMQ (reference sequence). Trimming removed 7 bases from V and 0 bases from J; junction bases left unmatched: 17. The CDR3 is made up of 21 amino acids. The CDR3 sequence is CASTQSRLAGGRNSSYNEQFF. In DNA form, the CDR3 reads TGTGCCAGCACCCAATCACGACTAGCGGGGGGGCGGAATAGCTCCTACAATGAGCAGTTCTTC.

This CDR3 is CSARDKSGLRPQHF. For the CDR3, the DNA is TGCAGTGCTAGAGATAAGAGTGGTTTGCGGCCCCAGCATTTT. The chain has TRBV20-1 and TRBJ1-5; D is unclear. The germline V and J ends were trimmed by 0 bases and 9 bases, with 15 bases remaining between them. CDR1 and CDR2 from the germline V gene are DFQATT and SNEGSKA (reference sequence). The CDR3 contains 14 residues.

The V and J genes are TRBV18 and TRBJ2-7, with a weak D call TRBD2 (5 bases). The CDR3 length is 15 residues. Trimming shortened V by 8 bases and J by 1 base, and 18 bases separated the two germline ends. Germline loops: CDR1 KGHSH, CDR2 LQKENI. CDR3 in amino acids: CASRDSRGESYEQYF. DNA for the CDR3: TGTGCCAGCCGAGACTCCCGGGGAGAATCCTACGAGCAGTACTTC.

This clonotype was counted many times. J is TRBJ2-7 and V is TRBV19; unclear D gene. Trimming pared 2 bases from V and 4 bases from J, leaving 12 bases between. From germline, CDR1 is LNHDA and CDR2 SQIVND (reference sequence). This CDR3 spans 14 amino acids. CDR3 sequence: CASSISTKRYEQYF. The CDR3 bases are TGTGCCAGTAGTATAAGCACCAAAAGGTACGAGCAGTACTTC.

This clonotype occurred a few times. The chain recombines TRBV27 with TRBJ2-7; TRBD2 matches 12 bases. Germline trimming cut 4 bases from V and 4 bases from J; bases unmatched to any gene: 8. Germline V gives CDR1 MNHEY, CDR2 SMNVEV (reference sequence). This CDR3 contains 16 residues. The CDR3 nucleotides are TGTGCCAGCAGTTATCTTACTAGCGGGGGGATATACGAGCAGTACTTC. Translating it yields CASSYLTSGGIYEQYF.

The chain links TRBV7-6 to TRBJ2-1; 10 bases line up with TRBD1. V shed 1 base and J 5 bases; nucleotides not matched to a gene: 2. The CDR3 has 15 residues. The germline V gene has CDR1 SGHVS and CDR2 FNYEAQ. DNA of the CDR3: TGTGCCAGCAGCTTAGGGACAGGGGGTGACAATGAGCAGTTCTTC. This codes for CASSLGTGGDNEQFF. The whole variable domain, remainder taken from reference TRBV7-6 and TRBJ2-1, is GAGVSQSPRYKVTKRGQDVALRCDPISGHVSLYWYRQALGQGPEFLTYFNYEAQQDKSGLPNDRFSAERPEGSISTLTIQRTEQRDSAMYRCASSLGTGGDNEQFFGPGTRLTVL.

This clonotype was seen many times. The genes are TRBV20-1 and TRBJ2-3; 7 positions agree with TRBD2. Germline V CDR1 and CDR2: DFQATT, SNEGSKA (reference sequence). With 3 bases clipped from V and 3 bases from J, the junction kept 3 bases outside the gene matches. This CDR3 has 13 amino acids. The CDR3 is CSASAGVTDTQYF. The CDR3 nucleotides read TGCAGTGCTAGTGCGGGGGTAACAGATACGCAGTATTTT.

This clonotype came up many times. The genes are TRBV11-2 and TRBJ1-4, with a possible D match to TRBD1 (5 bases). Trimming pared 5 bases from V and 4 bases from J, leaving 11 bases between. The CDR3 covers 14 residues. CDR1 is SGHAT, CDR2 FQNNGV, per germline. The DNA of the CDR3 is TGTGCCAGCAGCACGGGGGTATATAATGAAAAACTGTTTTTT. Protein sequence: CASSTGVYNEKLFF.

This clonotype was detected a few times. The rearrangement links TRBV5-1 to TRBJ1-1, with 9 bases identical to TRBD1. Per germline, CDR1 SGHRS and CDR2 YFSETQ. Trimming took 5 bases from V and 4 from J; bases not matched to a gene: 3. The CDR3 covers 13 residues. In DNA, the CDR3 is TGCGCCAGCAGATCGGACAGGGGCACTGAAGCTTTCTTT. Protein sequence: CASRSDRGTEAFF. Together with reference TRBV5-1 and TRBJ1-1, the CDR3 gives the full variable domain: KAGVTQTPRYLIKTRGQQVTLSCSPISGHRSVSWYQQTPGQGLQFLFEYFSETQRNKGNFPGRFSGRQFSNSRSEMNVSTLELGDSALYLCASRSDRGTEAFFGQGTRLTVV.

This clonotype showed up just a few times. The gene calls are TRBV20-1 and TRBJ1-3; no reliable D call. Germline V gene data show CDR1 as DFQATT and CDR2 as SNEGSKA (reference sequence). The length of the CDR3 is 14 residues. Trimming removed 3 bases at V and 4 bases at J, with 13 bases between. For the CDR3, the DNA is TGCAGTGCTAGGCACCCGGCGGAGGGAAACACCATATATTTT. Translation: CSARHPAEGNTIYF.

Many counts were recorded for this clonotype. This chain connects TRBV20-1 to TRBJ2-7; TRBD1 aligns across 7 bases. V lost 5 bases, J lost 4 bases, and 2 bases stayed unmatched. CDR1 and CDR2 from the germline V gene are DFQATT and SNEGSKA (reference sequence). The CDR3 extends over 11 amino acids. CDR3 amino acids: CSARDSYEQYF. The DNA for the CDR3 is TGCAGTGCTCGGGACAGTTACGAGCAGTACTTC.